The rows below give T cell receptor beta chains drawn from one sample of a study of STAT5B mutations in CD4+ large granular lymphocyte leukemia. Sequencing was performed with immunoSEQ multiplex PCR; in TCRdb, only in-frame clones are kept and a portion is missing. The table includes about 20,000 clones, 65% to 80% detected once. Sequenced input: CD4+ T cells from blood buffy coats. The receptors originated from a human donor in good health. The CDR3 runs from the conserved cysteine through the conserved F or W. The D gene is left open where the match is weak. Expanded clones are given a class, and other clones once, few, many or no size at all.

D gene	V gene	clone size	J gene	CDR3 protein	CDR3 DNA
TRBD2	TRBV18	few	TRBJ2-7	CASSQAGEEDEQYF	TGTGCCAGCTCACAGGCGGGGGAGGAAGACGAGCAGTACTTC
-	TRBV5-8	-	TRBJ2-5	CASSLGTQVETQYF	TGTGCCAGCAGCTTGGGGACCCAGGTTGAGACCCAGTACTTC
TRBD1	TRBV11-3	-	TRBJ2-2	CASSSNRGLNTGELFF	TGTGCCAGCAGCTCAAACAGGGGGCTTAACACCGGGGAGCTGTTTTTT
-	TRBV11-2	-	TRBJ2-5	CASSLDLQGLWTQYF	TGTGCCAGCAGCTTAGATCTTCAGGGGCTATGGACCCAGTACTTC
-	TRBV4-1	-	TRBJ1-2	CASSQDLAGYGYTF	TGCGCCAGCAGCCAAGATCTTGCAGGGTATGGCTACACCTTC
-	TRBV12-5	few	TRBJ1-6	CASGLVTQIVSPLHF	TGTGCTAGTGGTTTGGTAACTCAGATAGTTTCACCCCTCCACTTT
-	TRBV14	-	TRBJ1-4	CASSPGEGRKNEKLFF	TGTGCCAGCAGCCCCGGGGAGGGGCGAAAAAATGAAAAACTGTTTTTT
TRBD1	TRBV7-9	-	TRBJ1-4	CASSSTGGREKLFF	TGTGCCAGCAGCTCCACAGGGGGTAGAGAAAAACTGTTTTTT
TRBD2	TRBV29-1	once	TRBJ2-3	CSSKRGGRDTQYF	TGCAGCTCGAAGCGGGGGGGCAGAGATACGCAGTATTTT
-	TRBV25-1	-	TRBJ1-6	CASSDEKKLSPLHF	TGTGCCAGCAGTGATGAGAAGAAACTATCACCCCTCCACTTT
TRBD1	TRBV5-6	-	TRBJ1-6	CASSLVSGTANSPLHF	TGTGCCAGCAGCTTGGTTAGCGGGACAGCGAATTCACCCCTCCACTTT
-	TRBV28	once	TRBJ1-1	CASSVRQEAFF	TGTGCCAGCAGTGTCCGACAAGAAGCTTTCTTT
-	TRBV10-3	-	TRBJ2-5	CAIRRDRQETQYF	TGTGCCATCAGAAGGGACCGACAAGAGACCCAGTACTTC
TRBD1	TRBV5-8	-	TRBJ1-2	CASSLSDRAEYGYTF	TGTGCCAGCAGCTTGTCCGACAGGGCTGAATATGGCTACACCTTC
TRBD1	TRBV6-1	-	TRBJ2-3	CASTGRGFSTDTQYF	TGTGCCAGCACGGGCAGGGGGTTTAGCACAGATACGCAGTATTTT
-	TRBV5-1	-	TRBJ2-5	CASSLTRGPGVAQYF	TGCGCCAGCAGCCTCACCCGGGGCCCAGGTGTGGCCCAGTACTTC
-	TRBV27	once	TRBJ2-3	CASSLTWIADTQYF	TGTGCCAGCAGTTTAACGTGGATTGCAGATACGCAGTATTTT
-	TRBV7-9	once	TRBJ1-6	CASSFGRDNSPLHF	TGTGCCAGCAGCTTCGGTAGGGATAATTCACCCCTCCACTTT
-	TRBV5-1	-	TRBJ2-3	CASSPGGVSDTQYF	TGCGCCAGCAGCCCCGGAGGGGTTTCAGATACGCAGTATTTT
-	TRBV7-3	few	TRBJ2-1	CASSLISGNEQFF	TGTGCCAGCAGCTTAATATCGGGGAATGAGCAGTTCTTC
-	TRBV19	few	TRBJ1-1	CASRRQENTEAFF	TGTGCCAGTAGGAGACAGGAGAACACTGAAGCTTTCTTT
-	TRBV29-1	-	TRBJ2-5	CSVAQGETQYF	TGCAGCGTTGCGCAGGGAGAGACCCAGTACTTC
-	TRBV5-6	-	TRBJ2-3	CASSLGSRKGTDTQYF	TGTGCCAGCAGCTTGGGTTCTCGCAAAGGCACAGATACGCAGTATTTT
TRBD1	TRBV28	-	TRBJ2-7	CASSWAGGRYEQYF	TGTGCCAGCAGTTGGGCAGGGGGTAGGTATGAGCAGTACTTC
TRBD2	TRBV9	-	TRBJ2-1	CASSVGTSVGNEQFF	TGTGCCAGCAGCGTGGGGACTAGCGTCGGTAATGAGCAGTTCTTC
-	TRBV7-2	-	TRBJ2-5	CASRGGETQYF	TGTGCCAGCAGAGGGGGGGAGACCCAGTACTTC
TRBD1	TRBV5-6	-	TRBJ2-7	CASSPQDRGHSYEQYF	TGTGCCAGCAGCCCACAAGACAGGGGACATTCCTACGAGCAGTACTTC
-	TRBV30	few	TRBJ1-6	CAWRRQINSPLHF	TGTGCCTGGAGAAGACAGATTAATTCACCCCTCCACTTT
-	TRBV27	once	TRBJ2-2	CASSRNTGELFF	TGTGCCAGCAGCCGGAACACCGGGGAGCTGTTTTTT
-	TRBV2	-	TRBJ2-1	CASRLRTTGYNEQFF	TGTGCCAGCAGACTTAGGACCACAGGGTACAATGAGCAGTTCTTC
-	TRBV11-2	-	TRBJ2-2	CASSLAQGGVTGELFF	TGTGCCAGCAGCTTAGCGCAGGGGGGGGTCACCGGGGAGCTGTTTTTT
TRBD1	TRBV9	-	TRBJ2-1	CASSVDWGQGGDEQFF	TGTGCCAGCAGCGTAGATTGGGGACAGGGGGGCGATGAGCAGTTCTTC
-	TRBV18	few	TRBJ1-2	CASSPGRYYGYTF	TGTGCCAGCTCACCCGGCAGGTACTATGGCTACACCTTC
TRBD1	TRBV25-1	-	TRBJ2-6	CASSVDRVGANVLTF	TGTGCCAGCAGTGTTGACAGGGTAGGGGCCAACGTCCTGACTTTC
-	TRBV7-2	-	TRBJ1-2	CASSLKGNYGYTF	TGTGCCAGCAGCTTGAAGGGCAACTATGGCTACACCTTC
-	TRBV19	few	TRBJ1-5	CASSIETGNQPQHF	TGTGCCAGTAGTATTGAGACCGGCAATCAGCCCCAGCATTTT
-	TRBV9	-	TRBJ2-2	CASSVAVQGPTGELFF	TGTGCCAGCAGCGTAGCGGTGCAGGGGCCCACCGGGGAGCTGTTTTTT
TRBD2	TRBV7-9	-	TRBJ2-7	CASSSRLASREQYF	TGTGCCAGCAGTTCAAGACTAGCGTCTCGTGAGCAGTACTTC
-	TRBV2	-	TRBJ2-7	CASSEVTGWGEQYF	TGTGCCAGCAGTGAAGTAACGGGCTGGGGCGAGCAGTACTTC
-	TRBV29-1	-	TRBJ2-7	CSVAPSGAGGEQYF	TGCAGCGTTGCCCCCTCGGGAGCCGGTGGCGAGCAGTACTTC
-	TRBV7-2	-	TRBJ2-3	CASSFGWIDTQYF	TGTGCCAGCAGCTTTGGGTGGATAGATACGCAGTATTTT
-	TRBV2	once	TRBJ1-3	CASSERGGYGRNTIYF	TGTGCCAGCAGTGAACGCGGGGGGTACGGTAGAAACACCATATATTTT
TRBD1	TRBV11-2	-	TRBJ2-3	CASSYRDSVSTDTQYF	TGTGCCAGCAGCTACCGGGACAGCGTTAGCACAGATACGCAGTATTTT
TRBD2	TRBV4-2	-	TRBJ2-2	CASSQVAGENTGELFF	TGTGCCAGCAGCCAAGTAGCGGGAGAGAACACCGGGGAGCTGTTTTTT
-	TRBV18	-	TRBJ2-3	CASSPMTDTQYF	TGTGCCAGCTCACCCATGACGGATACGCAGTATTTT
TRBD2	TRBV9	-	TRBJ2-3	CASSVGLAGVGDTQYF	TGTGCCAGCAGCGTAGGACTAGCGGGAGTGGGAGATACGCAGTATTTT
-	TRBV5-1	-	TRBJ2-7	CASSQSSGPTYEQYF	TGCGCCAGCAGCCAGAGTTCGGGACCAACCTACGAGCAGTACTTC
TRBD1	TRBV5-1	-	TRBJ1-2	CASSFNGGQGINYGYTF	TGCGCCAGCAGCTTCAACGGTGGACAGGGAATTAACTATGGCTACACCTTC
TRBD2	TRBV10-1	-	TRBJ2-3	CASSESAGPTDTQYF	TGCGCCAGCAGTGAGTCAGCGGGACCCACAGATACGCAGTATTTT
-	TRBV19	-	TRBJ1-1	CASSGSKAGEPEAFF	TGTGCCAGTAGCGGATCTAAGGCCGGCGAACCTGAAGCTTTCTTT
-	TRBV9	few	TRBJ1-6	CASSVGRDNSPLHF	TGTGCCAGCAGCGTAGGCCGGGATAATTCACCCCTCCACTTT
TRBD2	TRBV6-5	-	TRBJ2-2	CASNKGGGNTGELFF	TGTGCCAGCAACAAGGGCGGGGGGAACACCGGGGAGCTGTTTTTT
TRBD2	TRBV14	-	TRBJ2-1	CASSQDGGRGGRDEQFF	TGTGCCAGCAGCCAAGATGGTGGGCGGGGGGGCCGTGATGAGCAGTTCTTC